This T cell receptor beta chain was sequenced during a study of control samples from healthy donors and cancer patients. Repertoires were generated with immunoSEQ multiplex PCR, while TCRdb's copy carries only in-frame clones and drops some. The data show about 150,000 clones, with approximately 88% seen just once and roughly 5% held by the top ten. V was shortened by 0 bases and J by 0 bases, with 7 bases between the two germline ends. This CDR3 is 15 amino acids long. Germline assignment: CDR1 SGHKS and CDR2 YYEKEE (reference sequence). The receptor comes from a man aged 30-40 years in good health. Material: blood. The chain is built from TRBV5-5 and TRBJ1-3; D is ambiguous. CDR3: CASSLEATSGNTIYF. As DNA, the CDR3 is TGTGCCAGCAGCTTGGAAGCCACCTCTGGAAACACCATATATTTT.